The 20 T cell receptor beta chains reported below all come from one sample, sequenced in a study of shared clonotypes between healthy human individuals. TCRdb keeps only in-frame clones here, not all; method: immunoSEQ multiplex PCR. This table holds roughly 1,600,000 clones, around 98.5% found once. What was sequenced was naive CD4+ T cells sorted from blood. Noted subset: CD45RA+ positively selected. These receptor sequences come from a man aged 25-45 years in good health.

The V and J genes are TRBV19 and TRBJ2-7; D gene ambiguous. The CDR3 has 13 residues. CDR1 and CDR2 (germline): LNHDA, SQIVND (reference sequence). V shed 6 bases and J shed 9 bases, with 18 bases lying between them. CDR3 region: CASRGIATTVQYF. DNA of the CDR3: TGTGCCAGTAGGGGAATCGCTACTACGGTGCAGTACTTC.

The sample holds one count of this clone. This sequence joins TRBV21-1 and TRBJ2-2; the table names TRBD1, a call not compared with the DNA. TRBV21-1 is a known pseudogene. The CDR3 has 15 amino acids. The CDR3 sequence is CASSKRDRGTGELFF. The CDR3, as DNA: TGTGCCAGCAGCAAGAGGGACAGGGGTACCGGGGAGCTGTTTTTT.

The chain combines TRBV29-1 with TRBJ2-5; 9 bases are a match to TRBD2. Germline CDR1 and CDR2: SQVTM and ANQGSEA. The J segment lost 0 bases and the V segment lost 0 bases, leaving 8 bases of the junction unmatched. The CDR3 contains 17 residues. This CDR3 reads CSVEDGTSKIYQETQYF. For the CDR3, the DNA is TGCAGCGTTGAAGATGGGACTAGCAAAATTTACCAAGAGACCCAGTACTTC.

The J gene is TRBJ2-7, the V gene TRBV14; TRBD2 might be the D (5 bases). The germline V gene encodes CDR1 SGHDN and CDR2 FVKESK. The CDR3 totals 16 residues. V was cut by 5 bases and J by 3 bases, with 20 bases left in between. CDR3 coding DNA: TGTGCCAGCAGCTCTATAGCGTCAGAAAGACTCTACGAGCAGTACTTC. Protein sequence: CASSSIASERLYEQYF.

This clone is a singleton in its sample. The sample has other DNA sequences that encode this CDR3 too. This chain's CDR3 is CASSPITGVGETQYF. DNA for the CDR3: TGTGCCAGCTCACCAATAACGGGAGTAGGTGAGACCCAGTACTTC. This rearrangement joins TRBV18 to TRBJ2-5; a weak D match, TRBD2 (6 bases). The length of the CDR3 is 15 residues. Looked up from germline, CDR1 is KGHSH and CDR2 is LQKENI. V gave up 2 bases and J gave up 5 bases, with 15 bases separating them. Full variable domain (rest looked up from reference TRBV18 and TRBJ2-5): NAGVMQNPRHLVRRRGQEARLRCSPMKGHSHVYWYRQLPEEGLKFMVYLQKENIIDESGMPKERFSAEFPKEGPSILRIQQVVRGDSAAYFCASSPITGVGETQYFGPGTRLLVL.

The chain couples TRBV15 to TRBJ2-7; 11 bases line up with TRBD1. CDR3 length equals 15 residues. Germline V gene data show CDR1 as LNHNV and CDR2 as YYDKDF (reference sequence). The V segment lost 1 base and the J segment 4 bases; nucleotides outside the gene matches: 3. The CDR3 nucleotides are TGTGCCACCAGCAGAGGGACAGGGGGCGATTACGAGCAGTACTTC. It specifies CATSRGTGGDYEQYF.

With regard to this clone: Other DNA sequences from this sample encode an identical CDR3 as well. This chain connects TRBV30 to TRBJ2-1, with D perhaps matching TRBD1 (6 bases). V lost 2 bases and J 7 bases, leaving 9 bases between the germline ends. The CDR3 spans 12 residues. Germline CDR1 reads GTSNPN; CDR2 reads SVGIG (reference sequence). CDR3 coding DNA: TGTGCCTGGAGTCTACAGGGAAATGAGCAGTTCTTC. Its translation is CAWSLQGNEQFF.

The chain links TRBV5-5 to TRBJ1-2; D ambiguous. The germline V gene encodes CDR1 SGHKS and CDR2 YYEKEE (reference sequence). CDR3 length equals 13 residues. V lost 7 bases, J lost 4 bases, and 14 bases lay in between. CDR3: CASRSSGSYGYTF. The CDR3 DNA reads TGTGCCAGCCGATCATCGGGGAGCTATGGCTACACCTTC.

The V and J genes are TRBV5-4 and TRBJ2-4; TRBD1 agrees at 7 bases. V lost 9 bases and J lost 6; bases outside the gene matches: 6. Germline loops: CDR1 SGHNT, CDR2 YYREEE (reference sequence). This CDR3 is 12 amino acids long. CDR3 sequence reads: CANGDSGNIQYF. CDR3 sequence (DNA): TGTGCCAACGGGGACAGTGGAAACATTCAGTACTTC.

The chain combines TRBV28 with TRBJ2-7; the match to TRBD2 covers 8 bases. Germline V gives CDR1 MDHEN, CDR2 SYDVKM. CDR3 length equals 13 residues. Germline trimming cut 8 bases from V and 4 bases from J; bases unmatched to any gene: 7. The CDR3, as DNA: TGTGCCAGCCTAATAGCGGGAAGGTACGAGCAGTACTTC. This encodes CASLIAGRYEQYF.

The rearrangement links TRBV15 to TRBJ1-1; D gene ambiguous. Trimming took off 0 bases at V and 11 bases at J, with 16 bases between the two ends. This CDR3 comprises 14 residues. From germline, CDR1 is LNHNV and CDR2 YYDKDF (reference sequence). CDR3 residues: CATSRDSTRTAAFF. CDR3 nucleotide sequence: TGTGCCACCAGCAGAGACTCAACTAGGACGGCCGCTTTCTTT.

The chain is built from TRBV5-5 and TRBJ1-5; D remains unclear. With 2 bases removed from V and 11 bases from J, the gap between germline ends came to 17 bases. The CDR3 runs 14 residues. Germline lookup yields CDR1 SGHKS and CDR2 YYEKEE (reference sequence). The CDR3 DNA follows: TGTGCCAGCAGCTTCGGTCTAGGTGGTGGGGCCCAGCATTTT. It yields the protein CASSFGLGGGAQHF.

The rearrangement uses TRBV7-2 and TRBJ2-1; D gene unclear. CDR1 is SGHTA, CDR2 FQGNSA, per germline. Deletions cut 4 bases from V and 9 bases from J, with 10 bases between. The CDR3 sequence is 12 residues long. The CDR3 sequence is CASSSQISEQFF. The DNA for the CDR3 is TGTGCCAGCAGCTCCCAAATTTCTGAGCAGTTCTTC.

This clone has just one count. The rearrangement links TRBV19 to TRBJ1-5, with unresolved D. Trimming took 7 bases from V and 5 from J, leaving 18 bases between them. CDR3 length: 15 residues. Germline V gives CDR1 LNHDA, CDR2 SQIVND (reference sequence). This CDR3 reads CASNFDKASYQPQHF. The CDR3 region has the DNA TGTGCCAGTAATTTCGACAAGGCGTCGTATCAGCCCCAGCATTTT.

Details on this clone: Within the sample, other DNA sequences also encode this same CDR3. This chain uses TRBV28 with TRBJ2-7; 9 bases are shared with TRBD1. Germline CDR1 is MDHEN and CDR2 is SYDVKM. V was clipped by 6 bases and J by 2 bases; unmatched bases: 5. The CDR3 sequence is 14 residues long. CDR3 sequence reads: CASSTGTGTYEQYF. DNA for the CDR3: TGTGCCAGCAGCACCGGGACAGGGACCTACGAGCAGTACTTC.

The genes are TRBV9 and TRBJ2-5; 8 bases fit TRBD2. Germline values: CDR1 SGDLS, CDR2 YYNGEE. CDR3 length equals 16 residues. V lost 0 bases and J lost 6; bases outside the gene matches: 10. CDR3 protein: CASSVDALAGGQTQYF. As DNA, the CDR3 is TGTGCCAGCAGCGTAGATGCGCTAGCGGGCGGTCAGACCCAGTACTTC.

CDR3 loop: CASSLGPSTGELFF. The CDR3 bases are TGTGCCAGCAGCTTAGGGCCGTCCACCGGGGAGCTGTTTTTT. The chain recombines TRBV7-2 with TRBJ2-2; D unresolved. Germline-derived CDR1 and CDR2 are SGHTA and FQGNSA. V lost 1 base and J 4 bases, leaving 7 bases between the germline ends. The CDR3 consists of 14 residues.

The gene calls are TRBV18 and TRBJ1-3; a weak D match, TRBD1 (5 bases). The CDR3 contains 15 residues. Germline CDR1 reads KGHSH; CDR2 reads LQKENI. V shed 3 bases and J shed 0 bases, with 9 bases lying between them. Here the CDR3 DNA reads TGTGCCAGCTCACCTACCCAGGGCTCTGGAAACACCATATATTTT. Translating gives CASSPTQGSGNTIYF.

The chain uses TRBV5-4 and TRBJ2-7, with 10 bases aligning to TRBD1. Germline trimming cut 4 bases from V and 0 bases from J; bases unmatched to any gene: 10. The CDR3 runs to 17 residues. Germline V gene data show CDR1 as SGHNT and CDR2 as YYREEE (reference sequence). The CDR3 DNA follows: TGTGCCAGCAGCCTGGGACAGGGGAAGGTCAGCTCCTACGAGCAGTACTTC. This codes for CASSLGQGKVSSYEQYF.

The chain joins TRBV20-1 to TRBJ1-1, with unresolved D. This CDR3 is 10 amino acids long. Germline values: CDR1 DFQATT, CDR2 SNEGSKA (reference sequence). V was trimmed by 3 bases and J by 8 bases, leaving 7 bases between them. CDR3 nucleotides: TGCAGTGCTAGTTTCAGAGAAGCTTTCTTT. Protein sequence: CSASFREAFF.